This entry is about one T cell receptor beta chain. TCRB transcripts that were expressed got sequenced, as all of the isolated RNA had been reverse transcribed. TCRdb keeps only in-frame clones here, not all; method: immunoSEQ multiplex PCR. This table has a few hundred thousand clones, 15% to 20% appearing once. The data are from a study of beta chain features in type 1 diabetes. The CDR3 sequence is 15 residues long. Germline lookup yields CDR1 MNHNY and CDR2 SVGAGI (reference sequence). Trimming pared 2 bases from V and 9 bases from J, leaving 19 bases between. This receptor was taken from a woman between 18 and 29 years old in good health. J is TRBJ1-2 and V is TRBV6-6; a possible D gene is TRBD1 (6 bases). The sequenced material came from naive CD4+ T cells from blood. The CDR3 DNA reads TGTGCCAGCAGTTACGGAGAGACAGGCCGGGGACGCTACACCTTC. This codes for CASSYGETGRGRYTF.